This T cell receptor beta chain was sequenced during a study of CXCR3-negative and CXCR3-positive naive CD8 T cells. Notes on the study in general: The study found comparably high diversity in both naive subsets and much lower diversity in memory CD8+ cells. CXCR3-positive naive cells carried more hydrophobic TRB CDR3s than CXCR3-negative naive cells did. CXCR3-negative and CXCR3-positive naive cells shared comparable TRBV-TRBJ usage, but memory cells did not.

Notes on this clonotype: Antigen specificity is unknown.

The TRB cDNA libraries were prepared by 5' RACE with UMI labels. TCRdb re-called the 5' RACE reads, yielding one record per CDR3 amino acid sequence without DNA. This sample lists around 63,000 distinct CDR3 sequences; its ten largest clones have about 0.8%. The germline CDR1 and CDR2 sequences are SSHAT and FNYEAQ (reference sequence). The CDR3 length is 14 residues. Naive CD8+ T lymphocytes were specified as CD45RO-CCR7+CD27+CD95-. This receptor was identified in a human donor in good health. Some clones in this sample may be carry-over from other donors' samples. Sequenced sample: naive CXCR3+ CD8+ T cells from blood. Subset meaning: CD45RO-CCR7+CD27+CD95- naive CD8+ T cells expressing CXCR3 (TNR3+). The chain combines TRBV7-7 with TRBJ2-7; as DNA is missing, the TRBD2 call by TCRdb cannot be tested. This chain's CDR3 is CASSLEEGTGEQYF.